The T cell receptor beta chain described here comes from a study of T cell responses to AZD1222 COVID-19 vaccine. Timing groups of about 4 and about 12 weeks for second doses were pooled. Using immunoSEQ multiplex PCR, the repertoire was profiled, and TCRdb retains in-frame clones only, with some absent. This repertoire shows nearly 110,000 clones, around 93% found once; its top ten account for over 7%. Study-wide results and caveats: Vaccine-associated CD4 TCRs ranged over spike, dominating at 160-218 and 743-854. Baseline seropositives among AZD1222 recipients totaled only five to seven. White British donors predominated, females outnumbered males, and clonal diversity was possibly underestimated.

With respect to this clone: The antigen is unknown.

The V end lost 8 bases, the J end lost 4 bases, and 9 bases lay between the germline ends. This CDR3 contains 13 residues. Material: peripheral blood, obtained 28 days after the second AZD1222 dose. The rearrangement uses TRBV12-3 or TRBV12-4 and TRBJ2-6; D is unresolved. The sequence derives from an adult who received the AZD1222 COVID-19 vaccine. The CDR3 region is CASGLAGANVLTF. In DNA form, the CDR3 reads TGTGCCAGCGGGCTTGCGGGGGCCAACGTCCTGACTTTC.